This T cell receptor (beta chain) was sequenced during a study of lymphopenia after photon versus proton radiotherapy. Study-level points and caveats: After the lymphocyte nadir, photon-treated repertoires showed oligoclonal expansion, especially of CD8+ Temra cells. Authors raise, but do not show, better survival with proton therapy.

With regard to this clone: As yet, its antigen is unknown.

TCRdb keeps only in-frame clones here, not all; method: immunoSEQ multiplex PCR. Of around 150,000 clones in the sample, approximately 86% are singletons; the top ten hold about 4.7%. The receptor was derived from a man in his fifties or sixties with gastric cancer. Sequences were derived from peripheral blood, sampled from a patient treated with photon-based radiotherapy.

This chain's CDR3 is CASSLASGRNNEQFF. Here the CDR3 DNA reads TGTGCCAGCAGCTTAGCGAGCGGGAGGAACAATGAGCAGTTCTTC. The J gene is TRBJ2-1, the V gene TRBV7-7; 9 positions match TRBD2. This CDR3 region has 15 residues. Germline V lookup: CDR1 SSHAT, CDR2 FNYEAQ (reference sequence). V was pared by 0 bases and J by 5 bases, with 2 bases of the junction left unmatched.